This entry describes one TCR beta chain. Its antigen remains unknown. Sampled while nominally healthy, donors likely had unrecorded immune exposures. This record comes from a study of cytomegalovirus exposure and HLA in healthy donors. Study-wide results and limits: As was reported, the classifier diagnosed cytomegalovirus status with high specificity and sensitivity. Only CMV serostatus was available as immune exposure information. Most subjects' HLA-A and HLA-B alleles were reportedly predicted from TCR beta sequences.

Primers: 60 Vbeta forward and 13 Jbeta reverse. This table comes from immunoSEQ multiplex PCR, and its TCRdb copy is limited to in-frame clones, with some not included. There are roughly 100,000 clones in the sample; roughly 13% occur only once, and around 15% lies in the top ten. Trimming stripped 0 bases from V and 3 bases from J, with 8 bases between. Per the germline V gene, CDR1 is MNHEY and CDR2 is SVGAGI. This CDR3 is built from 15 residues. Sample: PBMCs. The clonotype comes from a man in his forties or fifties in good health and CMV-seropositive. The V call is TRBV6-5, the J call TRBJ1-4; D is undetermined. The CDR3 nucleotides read TGTGCCAGCAGTTACTCGCAGATCTCTAATGAAAAACTGTTTTTT. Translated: CASSYSQISNEKLFF.